This T cell receptor (beta chain) was sequenced during a study of CD8+ T cells in alopecia areata (dated by TCRdb to 2016 to 2018). Regarding the complete study: In both human patients and the C3H/HeJ mouse model, the study applied high-throughput TCRbeta sequencing to look at T cell clonal expansion in alopecia areata. Scalp clonality was compared across normal scalp (n=4), patchy alopecia areata scalp (n=8), and alopecia totalis/universalis scalp (n=8). RNA was extracted with the PAXgene miRNA kit for fixed scalp, the miRNeasy kit for PBMCs, and the RNeasy kit for mouse skin. On the human side, TCRbeta sequencing was run on scalp tissue and on sorted CD4+ and CD8+ peripheral blood T cells from healthy controls and from alopecia areata patients with either patchy or totalis/universalis disease. immunoSEQ multiplex PCR using 35 Vbeta forward primers and 13 Jbeta reverse primers was used to amplify TCRbeta CDR3 regions.

Study-level results and caveats: Shared TCR sequences between patients were less evident than in mice, which may be partly attributable to HLA diversity in the patient population. Scalp TCR repertoire analysis is complicated because resident alphabeta T cells in normal human skin are also sequenced, whereas mouse skin is dominated by gammadelta T cells. Compared with normal scalp, lesional scalp, particularly in alopecia totalis/universalis, had higher clonality and more expanded CD8+ clones, which suggests antigenic drive.

Lesional scalp punch biopsies and peripheral blood were collected from alopecia areata patients. PBMCs were isolated by density centrifugation and stained for CD3, CD4 and CD8, after which CD4+ and CD8+ T cells were sorted on a FACSAria. Untreated alopecia areata patients were recruited as part of a multicenter biomarker study. In roughly five patients from the biomarker study, the blood CD8+ T cells went through an additional sort into NKG2D-low and NKG2D-high fractions. Library preparation employed the immunoSEQ multiplex PCR assay. RNA was extracted from all samples and reverse transcribed into cDNA, which served as template for TCR sequencing. First-strand cDNA was synthesized with SuperScript III using a 2:1 mix of oligo-dT and random hexamers. A synthetic immune receptor repertoire was used to gauge amplification bias, and whatever bias remained was removed computationally. On the study's bioinformatics: Raw reads were preprocessed for error removal, and CDR3 was defined according to IMGT conventions as running from the conserved cysteine to phenylalanine. Clonality was computed as 1 minus the Shannon entropy, with the entropy normalized by log2 of the number of productive unique TCRs. CD4 or CD8 identity of scalp clones was inferred by cross-referencing scalp TCRbeta sequences with sorted blood CD4 and CD8 repertoires. TCRdb re-hosts the immuneACCESS table, in-frame sequences only. Its copies lack some clones; in the studies checked, an unresolved V gene accounts for under half of them, and the cause for the rest is not known. The V and J calls and clone size were taken over from that table, and D and trimming were inferred from the DNA. The sample table contains over 25,000 clones; only one count was recorded for over 65% of them. The ten largest clones represent about 19% of the sample.

Comment on this clone: The antigen this receptor binds is unknown. No quality values exist for individual bases; no much larger clone is one base distant.

The CDR3, from cysteine to phenylalanine, totals 13 residues. Of all the DNA, just the CDR3 is kept, 39 bases in frame from base 1. V and J are truncated by 7 bases and 1 base respectively, leaving an intervening sequence of 11 bases. The germline V gene yields SQVTM for CDR1 and ANQGSEA for CDR2. The sequenced sample consisted of NKG2D-low CD8+ T cells sorted from blood. This sample's cell subset or site label indicates: sorted CD8+ NKG2D-low blood T cells. The sequence derives from a human donor with alopecia areata. The chain is assembled from TRBV29-1 and TRBJ2-1, with TRBD2 tentatively as D gene (5 bases match). The nucleotide sequence is TGCAGCGCCCGAGAGGGATCCTACAATGAGCAGTTCTTC. This translates into CSAREGSYNEQFF.